A selection of T cell receptor beta chains follows, all from one sample in a study of regulatory T cells. Measured with immunoSEQ multiplex PCR; TCRdb has only the in-frame clones, and not every one. The repertoire holds about 35,000 clones, with over 75% as singletons. Material for sequencing was conventional CD4+ T cells sorted from blood. Receptors were obtained from a person under 35 with CD3G deficiency. Both conserved end residues are part of each CDR3. The D gene is left open where the match is weak. Size values are once, few and many counts, or a class for expanded clones, and some rows have none.

clone_size: -
d_call: -
j_call: TRBJ1-2
v_call: TRBV5-1
cdr3_nt: TGCGCCAGCAGCTTCCAGCCGGGACGACAAGGTGGCTACACCTTC
cdr3_aa: CASSFQPGRQGGYTF

clone_size: -
d_call: -
j_call: TRBJ1-2
v_call: TRBV5-1
cdr3_nt: TGCGCCAGCAGCTTGTCCGGGATGAACTATGGCTACACCTTC
cdr3_aa: CASSLSGMNYGYTF

clone_size: -
d_call: -
j_call: TRBJ2-3
v_call: TRBV18
cdr3_nt: TGTGCCAGCTCAAAGCGGGCATCTGGCTCAGATACGCAGTATTTT
cdr3_aa: CASSKRASGSDTQYF

clone_size: -
d_call: -
j_call: TRBJ1-2
v_call: TRBV6-1
cdr3_nt: TGTGCCAGCAGTGAACAGGGTTGGGATGGCTACACCTTC
cdr3_aa: CASSEQGWDGYTF

clone_size: -
d_call: TRBD1
j_call: TRBJ2-5
v_call: TRBV19
cdr3_nt: TGTGCCACCTTGGGACAGCAAGAGACCCAGTACTTC
cdr3_aa: CATLGQQETQYF

clone_size: -
d_call: -
j_call: TRBJ1-1
v_call: TRBV5-1
cdr3_nt: TGCGCCAGCAGCTCGGGACTAAACACTGAAGCTTTCTTT
cdr3_aa: CASSSGLNTEAFF

clone_size: -
d_call: -
j_call: TRBJ2-7
v_call: TRBV5-1
cdr3_nt: TGCACCAGCAGCTTGGCCTTGTTCCACGAGCAGTACTTC
cdr3_aa: CTSSLALFHEQYF

clone_size: once
d_call: TRBD1
j_call: TRBJ2-1
v_call: TRBV27
cdr3_nt: TGTGCCAGCAGTATAACAGGGGGCCCCTACAATGAGCAGTTCTTC
cdr3_aa: CASSITGGPYNEQFF

clone_size: -
d_call: -
j_call: TRBJ1-2
v_call: TRBV9
cdr3_nt: TGTGCCAGCAGCCGGACGGAGTTGGGGGGCTACACCTTC
cdr3_aa: CASSRTELGGYTF

clone_size: -
d_call: -
j_call: TRBJ1-2
v_call: TRBV10-3
cdr3_nt: TGTGCCACCCAAGGTCGGGGTGCCTATGGCTACACCTTC
cdr3_aa: CATQGRGAYGYTF

clone_size: few
d_call: -
j_call: TRBJ1-2
v_call: TRBV19
cdr3_nt: TGTGCCAGCAGTCCCACAGGAGATCTCTATGGCTACACCTTC
cdr3_aa: CASSPTGDLYGYTF

clone_size: -
d_call: TRBD1
j_call: TRBJ2-7
v_call: TRBV6-1
cdr3_nt: TGTGCCAGCAGCACAGGGGGTTCCTACGAGCAGTACTTC
cdr3_aa: CASSTGGSYEQYF

clone_size: -
d_call: -
j_call: TRBJ2-1
v_call: TRBV28
cdr3_nt: TGTGCCAGCAGACCACCCGGACTCGCAAGGGGTGAGCAGTTCTTC
cdr3_aa: CASRPPGLARGEQFF

clone_size: -
d_call: -
j_call: TRBJ1-2
v_call: TRBV19
cdr3_nt: TGTGCCAGTAGTGAAAAAAGCGTGGCGTTCTATGGCTACACCTTC
cdr3_aa: CASSEKSVAFYGYTF

clone_size: -
d_call: TRBD2
j_call: TRBJ2-7
v_call: TRBV28
cdr3_nt: TGTGCCAGCAGTTCCTCGGGAGGGCCAACCTACGAGCAGTACTTC
cdr3_aa: CASSSSGGPTYEQYF

clone_size: -
d_call: TRBD1
j_call: TRBJ1-4
v_call: TRBV10-3
cdr3_nt: TGTGCCTGCAGGGGGACTAGCGGAAATGAAAAACTGTTTTTT
cdr3_aa: CACRGTSGNEKLFF

clone_size: -
d_call: TRBD2
j_call: TRBJ2-5
v_call: TRBV7-4
cdr3_nt: TGTGCCAGCAGCTTAGCGCGGGTAGCGGGGCCCCCAGAGACCCAGTACTTC
cdr3_aa: CASSLARVAGPPETQYF

clone_size: -
d_call: TRBD2
j_call: TRBJ2-1
v_call: TRBV6-6
cdr3_nt: TGTGCCAGCAGTTACGGTAGCGGGGGGGACTTACGGCAGTTCTTC
cdr3_aa: CASSYGSGGDLRQFF

clone_size: -
d_call: -
j_call: TRBJ2-7
v_call: TRBV28
cdr3_nt: TGTGCCAGCAGTCTCGGACAGGAGCAGTACTTC
cdr3_aa: CASSLGQEQYF

clone_size: -
d_call: -
j_call: TRBJ1-6
v_call: TRBV7-6
cdr3_nt: TGTGCCAGCAGTTACTCCTATAATTCACCCCTCCACTTT
cdr3_aa: CASSYSYNSPLHF

clone_size: -
d_call: TRBD2
j_call: TRBJ2-7
v_call: TRBV28
cdr3_nt: TGTGCCAGCAGTCCCAGTGAACTAGCGGGGGCCCCCTACGAGCAGTACTTC
cdr3_aa: CASSPSELAGAPYEQYF

clone_size: -
d_call: TRBD2
j_call: TRBJ2-2
v_call: TRBV7-2
cdr3_nt: TGTGCCAGCAGCCCCCAGCGAGCGGGACTCACCGGGGAGCTGTTTTTT
cdr3_aa: CASSPQRAGLTGELFF

clone_size: -
d_call: -
j_call: TRBJ1-4
v_call: TRBV10-3
cdr3_nt: TGTGCCTCTAGACCGGGACGGAGAAATAATGAAAAACTGTTTTTT
cdr3_aa: CASRPGRRNNEKLFF

clone_size: -
d_call: -
j_call: TRBJ1-4
v_call: TRBV6-1
cdr3_nt: TGTGCCAGCAGTCCCCGGGACGCGACTTATGAAAAACTGTTTTTT
cdr3_aa: CASSPRDATYEKLFF